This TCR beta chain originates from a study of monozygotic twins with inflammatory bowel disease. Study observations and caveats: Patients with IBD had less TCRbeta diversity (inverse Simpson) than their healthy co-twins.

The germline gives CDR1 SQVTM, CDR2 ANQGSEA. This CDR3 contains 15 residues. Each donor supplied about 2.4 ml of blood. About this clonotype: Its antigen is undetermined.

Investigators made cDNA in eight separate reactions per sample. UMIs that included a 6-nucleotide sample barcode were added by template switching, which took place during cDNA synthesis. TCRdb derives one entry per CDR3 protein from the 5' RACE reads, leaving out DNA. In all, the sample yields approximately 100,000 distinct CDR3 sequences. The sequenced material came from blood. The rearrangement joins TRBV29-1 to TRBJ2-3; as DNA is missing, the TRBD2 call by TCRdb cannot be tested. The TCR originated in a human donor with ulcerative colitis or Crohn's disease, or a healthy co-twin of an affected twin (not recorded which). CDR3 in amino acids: CSVDPSGRTTDTQYF.